What follows describes a single TCR beta chain. Its antigen is unidentified. The sample comes from a study of cytomegalovirus exposure and HLA in healthy donors. Study-level results: In a later analysis, TCR beta V- and J-gene trimming was associated with a missense DCLRE1C variant. Donor immune exposure was known only as CMV serostatus.

Looked up from germline, CDR1 is ENHRY and CDR2 is SYGVKD. The junction had 4 bases not matched to a gene; V was cut back by 5 bases and J by 3 bases. This CDR3 is built from 15 residues. 13 Jbeta primers and 60 Vbeta primers were used for the PCR. Method: immunoSEQ multiplex PCR; TCRdb's copy keeps in-frame clones and lacks some. This table holds about 130,000 clones, 81% found once. Sequencing was carried out using PBMCs. The chain links TRBV10-3 to TRBJ2-2; 9 positions agree with TRBD2. This TCR was recovered from a man aged 18 to 29 in good health and CMV-seronegative. The CDR3 protein is CAISYSSGDTGELFF. CDR3 sequence (DNA): TGTGCCATCAGTTATTCTAGCGGGGACACCGGGGAGCTGTTTTTT.